One sample yielded the 21 T cell receptor beta chains listed below, sequenced in a study of T cells in Graves' hyperthyroidism and ophthalmopathy. The investigators amplified TCR beta CDR3 regions from RNA transcripts. The TCR CDR3 first-round RT-PCR relied on the HTBI primer set. TCRdb itself ran the multiplex PCR reads through MiXCR, one entry per CDR3 protein. The table shows around 450,000 distinct CDR3 sequences, with around 14% occurring only once. The sequencing sample was made of blood. All receptors derive from a woman in her late teens or twenties with Graves' hyperthyroidism.

This clonotype was recorded many times. The CDR3 here is CAWSVLRGLEQYF. DNA for the CDR3: TGTGCCTGGAGTGTCTTAAGGGGCCTCGAGCAGTACTTC. V gene TRBV30 combines with J gene TRBJ2-7; weak D call: TRBD1 (5 bases). CDR1 and CDR2 from the germline V gene are GTSNPN and SVGIG (reference sequence). The CDR3 runs to 13 residues. Trimming removed 0 bases from V and 6 bases from J, with 12 bases in between.

This clonotype was observed many times. This CDR3 is CSARSWLAGGNTDTQYF. The CDR3 region has the DNA TGCAGTGCTCGTTCCTGGCTAGCGGGGGGAAACACAGATACGCAGTATTTT. This chain joins TRBV20-1 and TRBJ2-3, with 11 bases identical to TRBD2. The CDR3 runs to 17 residues. The junction had 12 bases not matched to a gene; V was cut back by 5 bases and J by 2 bases. Germline assignment: CDR1 DFQATT and CDR2 SNEGSKA (reference sequence).

The chain is built from TRBV4-1 and TRBJ1-5, with D perhaps matching TRBD1 (6 bases). The CDR3 has 15 amino acids. Germline V gene data show CDR1 as MGHRA and CDR2 as YSYEKL. V shed 0 bases and J shed 3 bases, with 9 bases lying between them. CDR3 sequence reads: CASSQDGQPNQPQHF. The CDR3 DNA follows: TGCGCCAGCAGCCAAGATGGACAGCCCAATCAGCCCCAGCATTTT.

This clonotype was detected many times. The rearrangement links TRBV2 to TRBJ2-3; D unresolved. V lost 4 bases, J lost 5 bases, and 4 bases lay in between. The germline gives CDR1 SNHLY, CDR2 FYNNEI. This CDR3 region has 11 residues. The CDR3 sequence: CASSVGDTQYF. CDR3 sequence (DNA): TGTGCCAGCAGTGTAGGAGATACGCAGTATTTT.

This clonotype was seen ten or more times. The V call is TRBV11-2, the J call TRBJ2-2; tentatively, D is TRBD1 (5 bases). Trimming pared 5 bases from V and 6 bases from J, leaving 16 bases between. CDR3 length equals 15 residues. CDR1 SGHAT and CDR2 FQNNGV come from the germline V gene. The CDR3 DNA follows: TGTGCCAGCAGCCCACCAGGGTGGAAGGCCGGGGAGCTGTTTTTT. Translation: CASSPPGWKAGELFF. Using reference TRBV11-2 and TRBJ2-2 for the parts outside the CDR3, the full variable domain is EAGVAQSPRYKIIEKRQSVAFWCNPISGHATLYWYQQILGQGPKLLIQFQNNGVVDDSQLPKDRFSAERLKGVDSTLKIQPAKLEDSAVYLCASSPPGWKAGELFFGEGSRLTVL.

This rearrangement joins TRBV5-1 to TRBJ1-4, with 7 bases that match TRBD1. Germline lookup yields CDR1 SGHRS and CDR2 YFSETQ. The CDR3 loop spans 15 amino acids. Trimming cost V 0 bases and J 3 bases; bases outside gene matches: 2. CDR3 nucleotide sequence: TGCGCCAGCAGCTTGGAAGGGGGCGCTAATGAAAAACTGTTTTTT. Translating gives CASSLEGGANEKLFF.

V usage is TRBV6-1 and J usage is TRBJ2-1, with 8 bases matching TRBD1. The CDR3 runs to 13 residues. Germline V lookup: CDR1 MNHNS, CDR2 SASEGT. J lost 5 bases, V lost 5 bases, and 2 bases had no gene match. The CDR3 DNA reads as TGTGCCAGCAGTCGACAGGGGAACAATGAGCAGTTCTTC. Translated: CASSRQGNNEQFF.

V usage is TRBV7-9 and J usage is TRBJ2-1; D is possibly TRBD1 or TRBD2 (5 bases each). V lost 5 bases and J 8 bases, leaving 22 bases between the germline ends. The CDR3 sequence is 16 residues long. The germline V gene has CDR1 SEHNR and CDR2 FQNEAQ (reference sequence). The CDR3, as DNA: TGTGCCAGCAGCGGTTCCCGGGACCTAGGAGCGGATGAGCAGTTCTTC. The encoded protein is CASSGSRDLGADEQFF. Full variable domain (missing parts from reference TRBV7-9 and TRBJ2-1): DTGVSQNPRHKITKRGQNVTFRCDPISEHNRLYWYRQTLGQGPEFLTYFQNEAQLEKSRLLSDRFSAERPKGSFSTLEIQRTEQGDSAMYLCASSGSRDLGADEQFFGPGTRLTVL.

This clonotype appeared many times. V is TRBV4-1 and J is TRBJ1-2, with TRBD1 as a possible D gene (6 bases). Germline assignment: CDR1 MGHRA and CDR2 YSYEKL. Trimming removed 4 bases at V and 0 bases at J, with 12 bases between. The CDR3 consists of 15 residues. CDR3 loop: CASSRAGGPNYGYTF. CDR3 in DNA: TGCGCCAGCAGCCGCGCGGGGGGCCCTAACTATGGCTACACCTTC.

This clonotype was seen at least ten times. The V gene is TRBV7-2, the J gene TRBJ2-5; D is perhaps TRBD1 or TRBD2 (5 bases each). CDR1 is SGHTA and CDR2 is FQGNSA in the germline V gene. The CDR3 runs to 14 residues. Trimming left V 5 bases short and J 4 bases short, with 14 bases between. Here the CDR3 DNA reads TGTGCCAGCAGCCAAGGGACGGTCAGAGAGACCCAGTACTTC. Translated: CASSQGTVRETQYF.

In its sample, this clonotype was seen once. The chain combines TRBV9 with TRBJ1-1, with 7 nucleotides matching TRBD1. Trimming removed 4 bases from V and 7 bases from J; junction bases left unmatched: 10. The CDR3 is made up of 14 amino acids. Germline CDR1 is SGDLS and CDR2 is YYNGEE. CDR3 region: CASSRTGAAGEAFF. The CDR3 DNA reads TGTGCCAGCAGCCGTACAGGGGCTGCCGGTGAAGCTTTCTTT. Combining the CDR3 with reference TRBV9 and TRBJ1-1 gives the whole variable domain DSGVTQTPKHLITATGQRVTLRCSPRSGDLSVYWYQQSLDQGLQFLIQYYNGEERAKGNILERFSAQQFPDLHSELNLSSLELGDSALYFCASSRTGAAGEAFFGQGTRLTVV.

This chain links TRBV4-1 with TRBJ2-1; D could derive from TRBD1 or TRBD2 (6 bases each). CDR3 length: 16 amino acids. The germline CDR1 and CDR2 sequences are MGHRA and YSYEKL. V lost 5 bases, J lost 0 bases, and 14 bases lay in between. The CDR3 DNA is TGCGCCAGCAGCAAAGGGGGGTTAGGCTCCTACAATGAGCAGTTCTTC. Translation gives CASSKGGLGSYNEQFF.

This clonotype was detected many times. V usage is TRBV19 and J usage is TRBJ2-1, with unresolved D. Germline assignment: CDR1 LNHDA and CDR2 SQIVND (reference sequence). The CDR3 spans 15 residues. Trimming took 7 bases from V and 3 from J, leaving 16 bases between them. The CDR3 region has the DNA TGTGCCAGTAAAGCTCAAGCCGGCGACTACAATGAGCAGTTCTTC. Translation: CASKAQAGDYNEQFF.

This clonotype was seen a few times. The gene calls are TRBV24-1 and TRBJ1-1; weak D call: TRBD1 (6 bases). From germline, CDR1 is KGHDR and CDR2 SFDVKD. This CDR3 is built from 12 residues. V lost 8 bases to trimming and J lost 5 bases, with 11 bases between them. The CDR3 loop is CATKGVGTEAFF. The CDR3, as DNA: TGTGCCACCAAGGGGGTTGGGACTGAAGCTTTCTTT.

This clonotype was seen repeatedly, ten times or more. The chain joins TRBV12-3 or TRBV12-4 to TRBJ2-7; no firm D call. With 6 bases removed from V and 0 bases from J, the gap between germline ends came to 12 bases. The CDR3 extends over 14 amino acids. The CDR3 bases are TGTGCCAGCAGCGAAGAGCTGGGCTCCTACGAGCAGTACTTC. This translates into CASSEELGSYEQYF.

This clonotype was observed at least ten times. The J gene is TRBJ2-7, the V gene TRBV11-2, with D perhaps assigned TRBD1 or TRBD2 (6 bases each). The CDR3 sequence is 17 residues long. Germline-derived CDR1 and CDR2 are SGHAT and FQNNGV. Trimming removed 0 bases at V and 5 bases at J, with 20 bases between. The DNA for the CDR3 is TGTGCCAGCAGCTTAGACCACCAATTGGGGGGCTTCGACGAGCAGTACTTC. This sequence encodes CASSLDHQLGGFDEQYF.

This clonotype was seen ten or more times. DNA for the CDR3: TGTGCCAGCGCCCTACTGGAGGTAGAAGATACGCAGTATTTT. As protein: CASALLEVEDTQYF. This chain joins TRBV16 and TRBJ2-3; D may be TRBD2 (5 bases). Germline V gene data show CDR1 as KGHSY and CDR2 as FQNENV. This CDR3 is built from 14 residues. Trimming cost V 8 bases and J 5 bases, with 17 bases left between them.

This clonotype showed up many times. The chain employs TRBV4-1 and TRBJ2-7; D gene uncertain. This CDR3 is 14 amino acids long. The V and J ends lost 5 bases and 7 bases respectively, with 18 bases between them. CDR1 and CDR2 from the germline V gene are MGHRA and YSYEKL. The CDR3 loop reads CASSGQETIGEQYF. The DNA for the CDR3 is TGCGCCAGCAGCGGCCAGGAGACGATCGGAGAGCAGTACTTC.

This chain uses TRBV7-3 with TRBJ2-5; 14 nucleotides align to TRBD2. CDR3 size: 16 residues. The germline CDR1 and CDR2 sequences are SGHTA and FQGTGA. V shed 5 bases, J shed 5 bases, and the junction held 7 bases outside the gene matches. The CDR3 DNA sequence: TGTGCCAGCAGCCTCGGACTAGCGGGGGGCATGGAGACCCAGTACTTC. As protein: CASSLGLAGGMETQYF.

There are many counts of this clonotype. The chain joins TRBV7-2 to TRBJ2-7; D possibly corresponds to TRBD2 (6 bases). V lost 5 bases and J lost 2, with 16 bases in between. Germline lookup yields CDR1 SGHTA and CDR2 FQGNSA. This CDR3 region has 15 residues. The CDR3 DNA reads TGTGCCAGCAGCCCGGGTGACGGGAGAACCTACGAGCAGTACTTC. Amino acid sequence: CASSPGDGRTYEQYF. Full variable domain (remainder filled in from reference TRBV7-2 and TRBJ2-7): GAGVSQSPSNKVTEKGKDVELRCDPISGHTALYWYRQSLGQGLEFLIYFQGNSAPDKSGLPSDRFSAERTGGSVSTLTIQRTQQEDSAVYLCASSPGDGRTYEQYFGPGTRLTVT.

This clonotype was counted ten times or more. CDR3: CASSRWSRDVGETQYF. The CDR3 region has the DNA TGTGCCAGCAGTAGGTGGAGCCGGGACGTTGGGGAGACCCAGTACTTC. The rearrangement links TRBV2 to TRBJ2-5, with D perhaps given as TRBD1 or TRBD2 (5 bases each). The germline V gene has CDR1 SNHLY and CDR2 FYNNEI. The germline V and J ends were trimmed by 5 bases and 5 bases, with 21 bases remaining between them. The CDR3 length is 16 residues.